This TCR beta chain appears in the sequencing data of a study of T cells in Graves' hyperthyroidism and ophthalmopathy. Findings and limits, study-wide: Ophthalmopathy was separated from stable hyperthyroidism by a 13 V-J model.

Details on this clonotype: Its antigen is unidentified.

Amplification of TCR beta CDR3 regions used RNA as the template. The HTBI primer set was used in a first-round RT-PCR of the TCR CDR3. Each CDR3 protein is one row after TCRdb ran MiXCR on the multiplex PCR reads. This sample has approximately 330,000 distinct CDR3 sequences, with approximately 15% found just once. Uncontrolled infections, other autoimmune diseases, pregnancy or lactation led to exclusion of patients. This CDR3 region has 13 residues. In germline, CDR1 is SQVTM, CDR2 ANQGSEA. Trimming stripped 7 bases from V and 2 bases from J, with 12 bases between. The chain is built from TRBV29-1 and TRBJ1-3; D might be TRBD1 (5 bases). Sequencing was carried out using blood. This receptor was identified in a woman aged 40 to 50 with Graves' ophthalmopathy. DNA for the CDR3: TGCAGCGCTCGAGGGGCCGCTGGAAACACCATATATTTT. Its translation: CSARGAAGNTIYF.